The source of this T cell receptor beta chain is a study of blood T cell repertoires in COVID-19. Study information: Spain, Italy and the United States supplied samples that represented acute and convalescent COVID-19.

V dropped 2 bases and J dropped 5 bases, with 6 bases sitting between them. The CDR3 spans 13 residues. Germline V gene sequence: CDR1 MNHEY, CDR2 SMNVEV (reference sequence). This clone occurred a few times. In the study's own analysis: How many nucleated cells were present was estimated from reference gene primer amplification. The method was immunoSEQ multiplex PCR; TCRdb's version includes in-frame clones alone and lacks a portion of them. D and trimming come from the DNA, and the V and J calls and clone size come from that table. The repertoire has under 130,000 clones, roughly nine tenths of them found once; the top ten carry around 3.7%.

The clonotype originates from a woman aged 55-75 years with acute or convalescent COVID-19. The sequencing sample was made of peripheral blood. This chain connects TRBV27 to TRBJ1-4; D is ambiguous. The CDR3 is CASSLAGNEKLFF. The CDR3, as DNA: TGTGCCAGCAGTTTAGCGGGGAATGAAAAACTGTTTTTT.